The TCR beta chain described here comes from a study of cytomegalovirus exposure and HLA in healthy donors (dated by TCRdb to about 2017). Concerning the study at large: A later analysis indicated that the 90 to 150 validation repertoires were generated on the platform also employed for the 650 to 850 repertoires of the first cohort. The study aimed to test whether cataloging public T cell receptors could reveal signatures of past pathogen exposure. The study combined high-throughput TCR immunosequencing, statistical association of individual TCRs with disease status, and machine learning to predict cytomegalovirus infection status. Along with the approximately 650-subject first cohort, a separate validation cohort of about 110 different subjects was used.

What the study reported, not specific to this receptor: In vitro tests confirmed that three of the cytomegalovirus-associated TCR beta chains recognize cytomegalovirus antigens. In the study, about 150 TCR beta chains were listed as associated with cytomegalovirus. In both the original and validation cohorts, the classifier was reported to diagnose cytomegalovirus status with high specificity and sensitivity. The authors suggested that the approach could potentially be generalized to other disease states and immunological phenotypes. The validation cohort had no HLA typing available for a later analysis, so co-occurrence within that cohort was assessed over all 130 or so repertoires. Of the cluster scores, about 94% were above 0 in a later analysis, which found that TCRs clustered in the first cohort also tended to co-occur in the 110 or so validation repertoires. While some public TCRs were present in many individuals, most TCR sequences turned up only very rarely across donors.

The donors belonged to the validation cohort of approximately 130 subjects, which was separate from the approximately 700-subject first cohort. Receptors were amplified or captured by the immunoSEQ multiplex PCR assay. For the original study's pipeline: To diagnose cytomegalovirus status from the catalog of TCR beta chain sequences, a statistical classification framework was built. TCRdb took over this immuneACCESS table, retaining in-frame rearrangements with V and J assigned. Such tables are incomplete; in checked studies, under half of the missing clones stem from an unresolved V gene, and the remainder is unexplained. That table gives V, J and clone size, and the DNA gave D and trimming. The sample table holds approximately 100,000 clones, of which less than 90% were seen once. The ten largest clones take up less than 7.5% of the sample. For this clone: Its antigen is not yet known. Qualities for individual bases were not recorded, and no much larger clone is one base off.

This sequence originates from a man aged 18-30 years in good health and CMV-seropositive. The sequencing input was PBMCs.

The encoded CDR3 is CASSHTGTSGSDTQYF. The nucleotides read TGCGCCAGCAGCCACACAGGGACTAGCGGGAGTGATACGCAGTATTTT. This chain is built from TRBV4-3 and TRBJ2-3; TRBD2 agrees with 14 junctional bases. Taken from cysteine to phenylalanine, the CDR3 has 16 residues. Here the CDR3 DNA is all that survives: 48 bases in frame from base 1. The junction shows trimming of 3 bases on V and 6 bases on J, and the gene matches do not reach 5 bases of it. The germline V gene gives CDR1 as LGHNA and CDR2 as YSLEER.